This T cell receptor beta chain derives from a study of T cells in Graves' hyperthyroidism and ophthalmopathy. Study-level points and caveats: Most thyroid clonotypes expanded above 0.001 appeared in blood too.

RNA transcripts served as the template for amplifying TCR beta CDR3 regions. A first-round RT-PCR of the TCR CDR3 used the HTBI primer set. TCRdb passed the multiplex PCR reads through MiXCR, listing each CDR3 protein once. The data contain around 350,000 distinct CDR3 sequences, about 12% of them singletons. The PBMCs were sourced from fresh peripheral blood (around 9.3 ml). This clonotype was observed many times. Its antigen is as yet unknown. In germline, CDR1 is LGHNA, CDR2 YNFKEQ. V lost 3 bases to trimming and J lost 5 bases; unmatched junction nucleotides: 3. The length of the CDR3 is 14 residues.

This chain links TRBV4-2 with TRBJ2-7, with 11 bases identical to TRBD2. The specimen sequenced was blood. This receptor was identified in a woman younger than 35 with Graves' hyperthyroidism. The CDR3 bases are TGTGCCAGCAGCCACTCTAGCGGGGGGAACGAGCAGTACTTC. Protein sequence: CASSHSSGGNEQYF.